The 28 T cell receptor beta chains presented below share a single source sample, sequenced in a study of shared clonotypes between healthy human individuals. The protocol was immunoSEQ multiplex PCR, while the TCRdb copy is restricted to in-frame clones and leaves out a portion. The table has approximately 940,000 clones, 76% seen once; the top ten hold approximately 1.5%. The sample consisted of memory CD4+ T cells sorted from blood. The sample's subset: CD45RA-negative fraction. Every receptor here comes from a man aged 18 to 35 in good health.

The rearrangement links TRBV5-4 to TRBJ2-2; 8 bases agree with TRBD2. V gave up 4 bases and J gave up 3 bases; unmatched junction bases: 5. Looked up from germline, CDR1 is SGHNT and CDR2 is YYREEE (reference sequence). The CDR3 length is 15 residues. CDR3 DNA: TGTGCCAGCAGCCCCGCCGGGAGGGACACCGGGGAGCTGTTTTTT. It specifies CASSPAGRDTGELFF.

The V call is TRBV7-9, the J call TRBJ2-7; D call uncertain. This CDR3 region has 8 residues. Per the germline V gene, CDR1 is SEHNR and CDR2 is FQNEAQ (reference sequence). The DNA of the CDR3 is TGTCCCCGGTACGAGCAGTACTTC. It is translated as CPRYEQYF.

The table lists this clone with a few counts. The chain links TRBV6-5 to TRBJ2-7; TRBD2 matches 15 bases. The CDR3 extends over 14 amino acids. The germline gives CDR1 MNHEY, CDR2 SVGAGI. The V segment lost 2 bases and the J segment 7 bases; nucleotides outside the gene matches: 0. The CDR3 nucleotides read TGTGCCAGCAGTTACGGGACTAGCGGGGGGGAGCAGTACTTC. Protein product: CASSYGTSGGEQYF.

The rearrangement joins TRBV6-1 to TRBJ2-5, with TRBD2 matching over 11 bases. Losses at the gene ends were 4 bases for V and 3 bases for J; bases not matched to a gene: 4. Germline CDR1 reads MNHNS; CDR2 reads SASEGT. This CDR3 has 15 residues. Written as DNA, the CDR3 is TGTGCCAGCAGTGGTTTGACTAGCGGGGAAGAGACCCAGTACTTC. Its translation: CASSGLTSGEETQYF.

The chain recombines TRBV12-5 with TRBJ1-4; weak D call: TRBD1 (6 bases). The V and J ends lost 1 base and 5 bases respectively, with 14 bases between them. This CDR3 is built from 16 residues. Germline V gene lookup returns CDR1 LGHNT and CDR2 FRNRAP. The chain's CDR3 is CASGLGTGKLNEKLFF. CDR3 DNA: TGTGCTAGTGGTTTGGGTACAGGGAAACTGAATGAAAAACTGTTTTTT.

This sequence joins TRBV5-6 and TRBJ2-1; 9 positions agree with TRBD1. The trim removed 4 bases at V and 6 bases at J, leaving 11 bases unmatched. This CDR3 is built from 16 residues. Germline CDR1 SGHDT, CDR2 YYEEEE. In DNA, the CDR3 is TGTGCCAGCAGCGGACAGGGGCGGAATACTGTCAATGAGCAGTTCTTC. Protein sequence: CASSGQGRNTVNEQFF.

About this clone: A single base separates this from a much larger clone, so it may be a read error. The chain carries TRBV27 and TRBJ1-1; D call uncertain. The CDR3 has 13 amino acids. The ends were cut back, 6 bases at V and 1 base at J, with 9 bases in the middle. Germline V gene sequence: CDR1 MNHEY, CDR2 SMNVEV (reference sequence). CDR3 in amino acids: CASRTQRNTEAFF. The CDR3 bases are TGTGCCAGCAGGACACAGAGGAACACTGAAGCTTTCTTT.

The genes are TRBV5-6 and TRBJ1-5; the match to TRBD1 covers 8 bases. Germline V gives CDR1 SGHDT, CDR2 YYEEEE. The trim removed 4 bases at V and 7 bases at J, leaving 4 bases unmatched. The CDR3 has 13 amino acids. This CDR3 is CASSIDRGQPQHF. The CDR3 coding sequence is TGTGCCAGCAGCATCGACAGGGGCCAGCCCCAGCATTTT.

This clone came up once. The chain couples TRBV5-1 to TRBJ2-5; 11 positions match TRBD2. The CDR3 has 14 amino acids. The junction had 5 bases not matched to a gene; V was cut back by 5 bases and J by 5 bases. The germline V gene has CDR1 SGHRS and CDR2 YFSETQ. CDR3 in amino acids: CASRLAGVLETQYF. CDR3 DNA sequence: TGCGCCAGCAGACTAGCGGGAGTGTTGGAGACCCAGTACTTC. Together with reference TRBV5-1 and TRBJ2-5, the CDR3 gives the full variable domain: KAGVTQTPRYLIKTRGQQVTLSCSPISGHRSVSWYQQTPGQGLQFLFEYFSETQRNKGNFPGRFSGRQFSNSRSEMNVSTLELGDSALYLCASRLAGVLETQYFGPGTRLLVL.

The chain couples TRBV30 to TRBJ1-4; weak D call: TRBD1 (6 bases). This CDR3 is built from 15 residues. V was cut by 7 bases and J by 2 bases, with 17 bases left in between. CDR1 is GTSNPN, CDR2 SVGIG, per germline (reference sequence). The CDR3 protein is CAFSLQGGTNEKLFF. Here the CDR3 DNA reads TGTGCCTTCTCCCTACAGGGTGGCACTAATGAAAAACTGTTTTTT.

This sequence joins TRBV27 and TRBJ2-1, with 9 bases matching TRBD1. The trim removed 10 bases at V and 3 bases at J, leaving 10 bases unmatched. CDR1 is MNHEY and CDR2 is SMNVEV in the germline V gene (reference sequence). This CDR3 comprises 15 residues. CDR3 loop: CATGGPGQGYNEQFF. For the CDR3, the DNA is TGTGCCACCGGAGGACCGGGACAGGGCTACAATGAGCAGTTCTTC.

J is TRBJ1-2 and V is TRBV27, with D possibly TRBD1 on 5 matching bases. Trimming removed 3 bases from V and 5 bases from J, with 10 bases in between. This CDR3 spans 13 amino acids. The germline V gene encodes CDR1 MNHEY and CDR2 SMNVEV (reference sequence). Here the CDR3 reads CASSFRAGYGYTF. As DNA, the CDR3 is TGTGCCAGCAGTTTCAGGGCGGGGTATGGCTACACCTTC.

This clone was observed at least ten times. The chain employs TRBV28 and TRBJ1-1; a weak D match, TRBD1 (6 bases). Germline V lookup: CDR1 MDHEN, CDR2 SYDVKM. V was clipped by 11 bases and J by 3 bases, with 22 bases between them. The CDR3 totals 15 residues. This CDR3 is CAAQKPSRGDTEAFF. The CDR3 bases are TGTGCCGCCCAAAAACCCTCGAGGGGGGACACTGAAGCTTTCTTT.

This chain joins TRBV5-1 and TRBJ2-3; TRBD2 matches at 9 bases. The CDR3 length is 16 residues. V was clipped by 3 bases and J by 1 base; unmatched bases: 6. Germline V CDR1 and CDR2: SGHRS, YFSETQ. The DNA of the CDR3 is TGCGCCAGCAGCTCCCGGGAGCGGGGGGGCACAGATACGCAGTATTTT. As protein: CASSSRERGGTDTQYF. The full variable domain, with the rest looked up from reference TRBV5-1 and TRBJ2-3, is KAGVTQTPRYLIKTRGQQVTLSCSPISGHRSVSWYQQTPGQGLQFLFEYFSETQRNKGNFPGRFSGRQFSNSRSEMNVSTLELGDSALYLCASSSRERGGTDTQYFGPGTRLTVL.

The chain combines TRBV5-5 with TRBJ2-1; D possibly matches TRBD1 or TRBD2 (5 bases each). Germline CDR1 is SGHKS and CDR2 is YYEKEE (reference sequence). V was pared by 1 base and J by 4 bases, with 18 bases between. The CDR3 spans 17 residues. CDR3 nucleotide sequence: TGTGCCAGCAGCTTGTTTACGTCTTGGGGCGGGTACAATGAGCAGTTCTTC. It is translated as CASSLFTSWGGYNEQFF. The variable domain in full, completed from reference TRBV5-5 and TRBJ2-1, reads DAGVTQSPTHLIKTRGQQVTLRCSPISGHKSVSWYQQVLGQGPQFIFQYYEKEERGRGNFPDRFSARQFPNYSSELNVNALLLGDSALYLCASSLFTSWGGYNEQFFGPGTRLTVL.

This clone has just one count. V usage is TRBV5-4 and J usage is TRBJ2-3, with a tentative D call TRBD1 (6 bases). Germline V CDR1 and CDR2: SGHNT, YYREEE (reference sequence). V shed 4 bases and J shed 2 bases, with 14 bases lying between them. CDR3 size: 15 residues. The CDR3 DNA reads TGTGCCAGCAGCCCTCGACAGGCCCCCACAGATACGCAGTATTTT. This gives the protein CASSPRQAPTDTQYF.

The rearrangement links TRBV18 to TRBJ2-5; 10 bases map to TRBD1. The J segment lost 1 base and the V segment lost 5 bases, leaving 4 bases of the junction unmatched. Germline V gene lookup returns CDR1 KGHSH and CDR2 LQKENI. CDR3 length: 15 residues. CDR3 sequence (DNA): TGTGCCAGCTCATCCAGGACAGGGGGCCAAGAGACCCAGTACTTC. Translation gives CASSSRTGGQETQYF.

The chain carries TRBV7-2 and TRBJ2-7; D is tentatively TRBD1 or TRBD2 (5 bases each). CDR3 length: 15 amino acids. V was pared by 5 bases and J by 3 bases, with 17 bases between. The germline V gene has CDR1 SGHTA and CDR2 FQGNSA. The CDR3 sequence: CASSPGTTWVYEQYF. The CDR3 DNA is TGTGCCAGCAGCCCCGGGACCACGTGGGTCTACGAGCAGTACTTC.

V and J are TRBV28 and TRBJ1-5; D is perhaps TRBD1 (5 bases). V was trimmed by 7 bases and J by 5 bases, leaving 15 bases between them. CDR3 length equals 14 residues. The germline V gene encodes CDR1 MDHEN and CDR2 SYDVKM. The CDR3 spells CASTNGGKDQPQHF. CDR3 DNA sequence: TGTGCCAGCACTAACGGGGGTAAGGATCAGCCCCAGCATTTT. Filled out from reference TRBV28 and TRBJ1-5, the complete variable domain reads DVKVTQSSRYLVKRTGEKVFLECVQDMDHENMFWYRQDPGLGLRLIYFSYDVKMKEKGDIPEGYSVSREKKERFSLILESASTNQTSMYLCASTNGGKDQPQHFGDGTRLSIL.

The chain joins TRBV11-3 to TRBJ2-2; unclear D gene. The CDR3 has 14 amino acids. From germline, CDR1 is SGHNT and CDR2 YENEEA. The V and J ends lost 2 bases and 1 base respectively, with 5 bases between them. CDR3 residues: CASSLFQNTGELFF. The CDR3 nucleotides are TGTGCCAGCAGCTTATTCCAGAACACCGGGGAGCTGTTTTTT. The variable domain in full, with the rest retrieved from reference TRBV11-3 and TRBJ2-2, is EAGVVQSPRYKIIEKKQPVAFWCNPISGHNTLYWYLQNLGQGPELLIRYENEEAVDDSQLPKDRFSAERLKGVDSTLKIQPAELGDSAVYLCASSLFQNTGELFFGEGSRLTVL.

The chain combines TRBV6-6 with TRBJ2-7; 14 bases agree with TRBD2. The CDR3 has 16 amino acids. The ends lost 5 bases at V and 6 bases at J; junction bases unmatched: 9. The germline CDR1 and CDR2 sequences are MNHNY and SVGAGI (reference sequence). The CDR3 DNA reads as TGTGCCAGCAGTGTGGGACTAGCGGGAGCCTGGGTCGAGCAGTACTTC. It codes for CASSVGLAGAWVEQYF.

This clone was seen a single time. This chain connects TRBV5-1 to TRBJ1-4, with no clear D. The V gene lost 0 bases and the J gene lost 4 bases, with 7 bases spanning the gap. CDR1 is SGHRS and CDR2 is YFSETQ in the germline V gene. The CDR3 runs to 14 residues. CDR3 nucleotide sequence: TGCGCCAGCAGCTTGGACGGAATTAATGAAAAACTGTTTTTT. Its protein is CASSLDGINEKLFF.

This chain connects TRBV28 to TRBJ1-1; D is unresolved. The length of the CDR3 is 13 residues. In germline, CDR1 is MDHEN, CDR2 SYDVKM. The V end lost 5 bases, the J end lost 4 bases, and 11 bases lay between the germline ends. The chain's CDR3 is CASSLRVRTEAFF. The CDR3 DNA is TGTGCCAGCAGTCTGCGGGTTCGCACTGAAGCTTTCTTT.

The chain is built from TRBV28 and TRBJ1-6; D is undetermined. The V gene's germline CDR1 is MDHEN and CDR2 SYDVKM. Trimming took 6 bases from V and 7 from J, leaving 10 bases between them. CDR3 size: 13 residues. CDR3 sequence reads: CASRGRENSPLHF. CDR3 nucleotides: TGTGCCAGCAGGGGGAGGGAAAATTCACCCCTCCACTTT.

The genes are TRBV5-8 and TRBJ1-1; tentative D call: TRBD1 (5 bases). Trimming removed 3 bases at V and 0 bases at J, with 12 bases between. CDR1 SGHTS and CDR2 YDEGEE come from the germline V gene. The length of the CDR3 is 15 residues. DNA of the CDR3: TGTGCCAGCAGCTGGAAGGGACGGCTGAACACTGAAGCTTTCTTT. As protein: CASSWKGRLNTEAFF.

This clone was counted only a few times. The chain has TRBV10-1 and TRBJ2-2; D perhaps matches TRBD1 (5 bases). V was shortened by 2 bases and J by 0 bases, with 7 bases between the two germline ends. CDR1 WNHNN and CDR2 SYGVQD come from the germline V gene (reference sequence). This CDR3 contains 15 residues. The CDR3 spells CASSEDRPNTGELFF. For the CDR3, the DNA is TGCGCCAGCAGTGAGGACAGACCGAACACCGGGGAGCTGTTTTTT.

The CDR3 region is CAIRVSVTNEQFF. The CDR3 nucleotides read TGTGCCATTCGCGTGTCCGTCACCAATGAGCAGTTCTTC. The gene calls are TRBV10-3 and TRBJ2-1, with no clear D. The CDR3 sequence is 13 residues long. CDR1 and CDR2 from the germline V gene are ENHRY and SYGVKD. Trimming removed 9 bases from V and 6 bases from J, with 15 bases in between.

V is TRBV19 and J is TRBJ2-1, with TRBD2 matching 15 bases. Germline trimming cut 4 bases from V and 9 bases from J; bases unmatched to any gene: 4. CDR3 length equals 15 residues. In germline, CDR1 is LNHDA, CDR2 SQIVND (reference sequence). DNA of the CDR3: TGTGCCAGTAGTACCCCGGGACTAGCGGGAGGTGAGCAGTTCTTC. Translation: CASSTPGLAGGEQFF.